This T cell receptor beta chain was captured by sequencing in a study of blood T cells in healthy people across ages. V was pared by 5 bases and J by 6 bases, with 10 bases of the junction left unmatched. The CDR3 covers 16 residues. From germline, CDR1 is SGHTA and CDR2 FQGNSA. It was with a sample-barcoded 5' primer and a J-beta primer mix that a second PCR of roughly 7 to 12 cycles was run. The template-switch adaptor was a 5' adaptor with 12 random nucleotides. It tagged each cDNA molecule. In TCRdb, the 5' RACE reads were re-called with MiXCR into one record per CDR3 protein. The sample consists of some 700,000 distinct CDR3 sequences, around a fifth of them appearing once.

Sequencing was carried out using blood. The sequence came from a man between 65 and 79 years old in good health. This chain links TRBV7-2 with TRBJ2-2; the match to TRBD1 covers 9 bases. The chain's CDR3 is CASSREQGAAAGELFF. CDR3 nucleotide sequence: TGTGCCAGCAGCCGTGAACAGGGGGCCGCGGCCGGGGAGCTGTTTTTT. Supplemented by reference TRBV7-2 and TRBJ2-2, the full variable domain reads GAGVSQSPSNKVTEKGKDVELRCDPISGHTALYWYRQSLGQGLEFLIYFQGNSAPDKSGLPSDRFSAERTGGSVSTLTIQRTQQEDSAVYLCASSREQGAAAGELFFGEGSRLTVL.